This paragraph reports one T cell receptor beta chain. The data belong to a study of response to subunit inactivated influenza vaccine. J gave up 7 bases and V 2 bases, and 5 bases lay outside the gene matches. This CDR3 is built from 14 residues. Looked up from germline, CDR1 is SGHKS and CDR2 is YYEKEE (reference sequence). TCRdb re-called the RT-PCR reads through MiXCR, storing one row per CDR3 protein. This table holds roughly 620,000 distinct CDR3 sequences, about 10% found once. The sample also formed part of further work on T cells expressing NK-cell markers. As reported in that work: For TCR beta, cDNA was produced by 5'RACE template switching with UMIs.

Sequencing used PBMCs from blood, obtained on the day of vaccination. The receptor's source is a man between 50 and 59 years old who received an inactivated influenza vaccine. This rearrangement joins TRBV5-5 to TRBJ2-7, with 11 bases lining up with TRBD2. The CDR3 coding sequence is TGTGCCAGCAGCTTTCCGCGACTAGCGGGAGAGCAGTACTTC. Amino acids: CASSFPRLAGEQYF.